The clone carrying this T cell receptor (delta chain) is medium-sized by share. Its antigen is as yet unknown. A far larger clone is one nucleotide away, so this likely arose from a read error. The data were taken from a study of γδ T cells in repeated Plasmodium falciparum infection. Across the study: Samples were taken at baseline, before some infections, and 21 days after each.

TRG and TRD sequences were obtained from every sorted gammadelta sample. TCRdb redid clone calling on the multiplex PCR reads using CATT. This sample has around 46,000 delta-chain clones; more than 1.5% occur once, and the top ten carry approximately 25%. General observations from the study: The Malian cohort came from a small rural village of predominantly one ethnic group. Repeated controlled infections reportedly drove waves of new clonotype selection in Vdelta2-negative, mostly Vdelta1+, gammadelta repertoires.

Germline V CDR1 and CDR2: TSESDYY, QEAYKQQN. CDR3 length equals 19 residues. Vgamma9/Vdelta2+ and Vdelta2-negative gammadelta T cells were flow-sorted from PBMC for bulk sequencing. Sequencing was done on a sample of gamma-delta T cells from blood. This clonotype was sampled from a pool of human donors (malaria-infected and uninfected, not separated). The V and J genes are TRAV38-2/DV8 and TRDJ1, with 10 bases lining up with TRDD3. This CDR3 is CAYRSASLLGDLYTDRLIF. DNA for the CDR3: TGTGCTTATAGGAGCGCGAGCCTACTGGGGGATCTCTACACCGATAGACTCATCTTT.